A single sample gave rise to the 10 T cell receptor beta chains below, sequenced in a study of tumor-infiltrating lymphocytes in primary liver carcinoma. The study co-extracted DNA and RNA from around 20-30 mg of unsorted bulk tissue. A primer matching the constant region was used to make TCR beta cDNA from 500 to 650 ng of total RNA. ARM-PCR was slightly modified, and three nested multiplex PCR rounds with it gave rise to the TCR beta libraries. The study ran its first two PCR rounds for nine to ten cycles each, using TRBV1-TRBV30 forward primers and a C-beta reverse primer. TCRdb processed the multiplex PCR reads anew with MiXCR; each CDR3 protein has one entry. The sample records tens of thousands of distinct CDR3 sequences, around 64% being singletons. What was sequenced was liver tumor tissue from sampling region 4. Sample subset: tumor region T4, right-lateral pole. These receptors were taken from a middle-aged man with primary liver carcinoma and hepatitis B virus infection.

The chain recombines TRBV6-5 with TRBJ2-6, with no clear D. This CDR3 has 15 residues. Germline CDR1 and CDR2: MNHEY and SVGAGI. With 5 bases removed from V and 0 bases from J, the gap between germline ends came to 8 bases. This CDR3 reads CASSHLLSGANVLTF. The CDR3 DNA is TGTGCCAGCAGTCATCTCCTCTCTGGGGCCAACGTCCTGACTTTC.

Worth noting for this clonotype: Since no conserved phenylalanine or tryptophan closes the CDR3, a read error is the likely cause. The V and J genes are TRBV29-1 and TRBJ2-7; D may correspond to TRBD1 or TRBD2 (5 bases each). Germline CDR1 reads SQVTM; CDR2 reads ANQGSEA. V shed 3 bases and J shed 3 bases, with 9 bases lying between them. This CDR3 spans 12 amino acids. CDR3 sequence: CSVDRDGYEQYS. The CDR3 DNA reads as TGCAGCGTTGACAGGGACGGCTACGAGCAGTACTCC.

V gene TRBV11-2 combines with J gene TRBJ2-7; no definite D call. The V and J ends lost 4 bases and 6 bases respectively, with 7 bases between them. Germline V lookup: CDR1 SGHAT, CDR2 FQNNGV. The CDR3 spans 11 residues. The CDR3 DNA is TGTGCCAGCAGCTCCTACCCCGAGCAGTACTTC. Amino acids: CASSSYPEQYF.

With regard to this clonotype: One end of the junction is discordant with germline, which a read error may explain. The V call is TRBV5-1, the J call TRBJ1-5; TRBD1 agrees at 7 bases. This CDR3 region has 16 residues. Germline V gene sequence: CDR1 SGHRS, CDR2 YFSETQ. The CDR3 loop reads CASSWGNQGVNQPQHF. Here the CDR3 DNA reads TGCGCCAGCAGCTGGGGGAATCAGGGGGTAAATCAGCCCCAACATTTT.

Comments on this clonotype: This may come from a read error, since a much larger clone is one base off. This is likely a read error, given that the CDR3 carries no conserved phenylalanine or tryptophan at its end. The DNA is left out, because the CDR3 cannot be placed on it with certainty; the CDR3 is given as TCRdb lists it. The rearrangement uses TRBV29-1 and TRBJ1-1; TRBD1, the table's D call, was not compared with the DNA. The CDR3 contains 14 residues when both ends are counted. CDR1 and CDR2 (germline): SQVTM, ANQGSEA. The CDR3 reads CSVEGTPSSPEALL.

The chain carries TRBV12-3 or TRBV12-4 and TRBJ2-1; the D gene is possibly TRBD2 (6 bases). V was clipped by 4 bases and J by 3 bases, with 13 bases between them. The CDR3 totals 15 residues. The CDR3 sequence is CASSSRTGVYNEQFF. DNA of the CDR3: TGTGCCAGCAGTTCTCGGACGGGAGTCTACAATGAGCAGTTCTTC.

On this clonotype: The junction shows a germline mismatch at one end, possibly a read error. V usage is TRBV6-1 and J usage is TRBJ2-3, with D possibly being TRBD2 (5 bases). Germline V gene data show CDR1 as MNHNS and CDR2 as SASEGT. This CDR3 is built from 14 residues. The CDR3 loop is CACSTRGRGDTQYF. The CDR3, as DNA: TGTGCCTGCAGTACTAGAGGGAGAGGGGATACGCAGTATTTT.

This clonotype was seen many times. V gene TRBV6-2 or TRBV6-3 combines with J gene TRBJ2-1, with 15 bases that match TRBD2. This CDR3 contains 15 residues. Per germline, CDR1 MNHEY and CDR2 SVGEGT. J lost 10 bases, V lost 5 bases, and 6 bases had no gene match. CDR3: CASSGGLAGGVEQFF. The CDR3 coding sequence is TGTGCCAGCAGTGGGGGACTAGCGGGAGGAGTGGAGCAGTTCTTC.

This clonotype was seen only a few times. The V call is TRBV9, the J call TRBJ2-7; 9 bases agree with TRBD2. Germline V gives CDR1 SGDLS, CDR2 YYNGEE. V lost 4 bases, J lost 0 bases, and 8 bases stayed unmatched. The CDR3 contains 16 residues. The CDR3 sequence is CASSRRGTSYSYEQYF. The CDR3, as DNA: TGTGCCAGCAGCCGGCGCGGGACTAGCTACTCCTACGAGCAGTACTTC.

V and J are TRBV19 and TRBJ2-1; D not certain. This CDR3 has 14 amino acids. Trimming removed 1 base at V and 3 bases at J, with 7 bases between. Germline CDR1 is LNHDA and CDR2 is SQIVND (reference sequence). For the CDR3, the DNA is TGTGCCAGTAGTATAGTGTTGAACTACAATGAGCAGTTCTTC. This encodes CASSIVLNYNEQFF.